These 5 T cell receptor beta chains were all obtained from the same sample, sequenced in a study of blood T cells in healthy people across ages (dated by TCRdb to the mid-2010s). Receptors were amplified or captured by 5' RACE. Sequencing instrument: Illumina HiSeq 2500. The second PCR ran for roughly 7 to 11 cycles and used a J-beta primer mix along with a sample-barcoded 5' primer. The public sequencing data were trimmed at Q25 with fastp and processed into clonotypes with MiXCR by TCRdb, which kept only in-frame beta chains. One record per CDR3 amino acid sequence lists the most common genes and DNA. The sample table records approximately 690,000 distinct CDR3 sequences; approximately 59% of these occur just once. The ten largest clones represent roughly 34% of the sample. The sample taken for sequencing was blood. Receptors were obtained from a man aged 60-69 years in good health.

This clonotype was recorded a few times. The rearrangement links TRBV7-6 to TRBJ2-3; D call uncertain. CDR3 length equals 16 residues. Trimming removed 7 bases at V and 0 bases at J, with 17 bases between. Germline CDR1 is SGHVS and CDR2 is FNYEAQ. Here the CDR3 DNA reads TGTGCCAGCACCAATTATCCACTCCTAAGCACAGATACGCAGTATTTT. Translation: CASTNYPLLSTDTQYF.

The chain combines TRBV5-5 with TRBJ2-4, with a tentative D call TRBD1 (5 bases). The tail of the sequence fits TRBJ2-7 better, so the J call may be wrong. Per the germline V gene, CDR1 is SGHKS and CDR2 is YYEKEE (reference sequence). This CDR3 contains 15 residues. The DNA of the CDR3 is TGTGCCAGCAGCTTGGCCTTCAGGGTTGGCTACGAGCAGTACTTC. Its translation: CASSLAFRVGYEQYF.

Here the CDR3 reads CASSETSGGEQFF. CDR3 DNA sequence: TGTGCCAGCAGCGAGACTAGCGGGGGGGAGCAGTTCTTC. V and J are TRBV7-2 and TRBJ2-1, with TRBD2 matching over 13 bases. The V gene's germline CDR1 is SGHTA and CDR2 FQGNSA. With V trimmed by 5 bases and J by 10 bases, 2 bases remained unmatched. The CDR3 runs 13 residues.

As DNA, the CDR3 is TGTGCCAGCAGTAAATCAGGATACAATGAGCAGTTCTTC. Amino acids: CASSKSGYNEQFF. The chain has TRBV25-1 and TRBJ2-1; D is unresolved. CDR1 and CDR2 from the germline V gene are MGHDK and SYGVNS. The CDR3 covers 13 residues. The V and J ends lost 5 bases and 4 bases respectively, with 9 bases between them.

This chain links TRBV12-3 or TRBV12-4 with TRBJ2-3; 16 bases agree with TRBD2. This CDR3 comprises 17 residues. V lost 7 bases and J lost 15; bases outside the gene matches: 19. CDR3 residues: CASILGLAGGSTDMEYF. CDR3 bases: TGTGCCAGCATCCTGGGACTAGCGGGGGGGAGCACAGATATGGAATATTTT.